One sample yielded the 8 T cell receptor beta chains listed below, sequenced in a study of shared clonotypes between healthy human individuals. Only in-frame clones appear in the TCRdb table, and some are missing; sequencing was by immunoSEQ multiplex PCR. The sample carries approximately 500,000 clones, 95% to 97% recorded once. The sequenced material came from naive CD4+ T cells sorted from blood. Documented subset: CD45RA+ positively selected. These TCRs come from a woman in her twenties or thirties in good health.

The V gene is TRBV18, the J gene TRBJ2-7, with D possibly TRBD2 on 6 matching bases. Trimming left V 3 bases short and J 5 bases short, with 11 bases between. The CDR3 loop spans 13 amino acids. Germline CDR1 is KGHSH and CDR2 is LQKENI. Here the CDR3 reads CASSPFRGNEQYF. The CDR3 nucleotides read TGTGCCAGCTCACCTTTCCGCGGGAACGAGCAGTACTTC.

This chain links TRBV18 with TRBJ2-6; 12 bases line up with TRBD2. CDR1 KGHSH and CDR2 LQKENI come from the germline V gene. This CDR3 is built from 21 residues. The V and J ends lost 2 bases and 4 bases, in that order; junction bases with no gene match: 15. CDR3 sequence: CASSPTVLGLAGSPGANVLTF. CDR3 bases: TGTGCCAGCTCACCAACGGTTTTAGGACTAGCGGGGTCCCCCGGGGCCAACGTCCTGACTTTC.

This chain connects TRBV11-2 to TRBJ2-7, with a weak D call TRBD2 (5 bases). The V gene lost 0 bases and the J gene lost 4 bases, with 13 bases spanning the gap. The CDR3 covers 15 residues. Germline V gene lookup returns CDR1 SGHAT and CDR2 FQNNGV. CDR3 residues: CASSLDGGSGYEQYF. The CDR3 nucleotides are TGTGCCAGCAGCTTAGACGGTGGGAGTGGGTACGAGCAGTACTTC.

The rearrangement joins TRBV2 to TRBJ1-2; 9 bases match TRBD1. The trim removed 4 bases at V and 3 bases at J, leaving 3 bases unmatched. Germline V gene lookup returns CDR1 SNHLY and CDR2 FYNNEI. This CDR3 comprises 14 residues. CDR3 bases: TGTGCCAGCAGTGCGGGACAGGGCTACTATGGCTACACCTTC. Protein: CASSAGQGYYGYTF. The full variable domain, rest sourced from reference TRBV2 and TRBJ1-2, is EPEVTQTPSHQVTQMGQEVILRCVPISNHLYFYWYRQILGQKVEFLVSFYNNEISEKSEIFDDQFSVERPDGSNFTLKIRSTKLEDSAMYFCASSAGQGYYGYTFGSGTRLTVV.

The J gene is TRBJ2-7, the V gene TRBV28; 9 bases line up with TRBD1. V was pared by 4 bases and J by 0 bases, with 4 bases of the junction left unmatched. Germline CDR1 and CDR2: MDHEN and SYDVKM. The CDR3 is made up of 15 amino acids. The CDR3 region is CASSSGDRDSYEQYF. The CDR3 DNA sequence: TGTGCCAGCAGTTCTGGGGACAGGGACTCCTACGAGCAGTACTTC.

This chain links TRBV19 with TRBJ1-3; 7 bases align to TRBD1. CDR3 length: 16 residues. Losses at the gene ends were 4 bases for V and 2 bases for J; bases not matched to a gene: 8. The germline V gene has CDR1 LNHDA and CDR2 SQIVND (reference sequence). The CDR3 nucleotides read TGTGCCAGTAGTAAACAGGGGCCGGTCCCTGGAAACACCATATATTTT. Translating it yields CASSKQGPVPGNTIYF.

This clone was seen a single time. For the CDR3, the DNA is TGTGCCAGCAGCCTCGATTTCGGACTAGCGGGCCACTCCTACGAGCAGTACTTC. It encodes CASSLDFGLAGHSYEQYF. The J gene is TRBJ2-7, the V gene TRBV28; 11 nucleotides line up with TRBD2. CDR3 length: 18 amino acids. After removal of 6 bases from V and 0 bases from J, the junction contained 13 bases not matched to a gene. Germline V gene sequence: CDR1 MDHEN, CDR2 SYDVKM.

V is TRBV28 and J is TRBJ1-2; 9 bases align to TRBD1. Trimming cost V 5 bases and J 2 bases; bases outside gene matches: 6. Germline V gene data show CDR1 as MDHEN and CDR2 as SYDVKM. This CDR3 has 15 residues. CDR3 DNA: TGTGCCAGCAGTCAAACTGGACAGGGGAACTATGGCTACACCTTC. It translates to CASSQTGQGNYGYTF.